These 22 T cell receptor beta chains came from one sample sequenced in a study of CD8 T cells in Susac syndrome. RNA was extracted with the RNeasy kit, and a quantity of roughly 0.5 to 1 ug was reverse transcribed using random hexamers. TCRdb passed the immunoSEQ multiplex PCR reads through MiXCR, listing each CDR3 protein once. The sample has about 160,000 distinct CDR3 sequences; 94% are singletons. Specimen: CD4+ T cells from PBMCs. Receptors originate from a human donor with multiple sclerosis.

This clonotype was recorded only once. The chain carries TRBV29-1 and TRBJ2-7; D is undetermined. The CDR3 covers 14 residues. V was trimmed by 2 bases and J by 3 bases, leaving 14 bases between them. In germline, CDR1 is SQVTM, CDR2 ANQGSEA. CDR3 nucleotides: TGCAGCGTTGAACCCTCAGCCTTCCACTACGAGCAGTACTTC. Its protein product is CSVEPSAFHYEQYF.

The CDR3 protein is CASSSRQGVNTIYF. In DNA, the CDR3 is TGTGCCAGCAGCTCTCGACAGGGGGTAAACACCATATATTTT. This chain links TRBV7-9 with TRBJ1-3; TRBD1 aligns across 9 bases. The V gene's germline CDR1 is SEHNR and CDR2 FQNEAQ (reference sequence). V lost 4 bases and J lost 6; bases outside the gene matches: 4. The CDR3 is made up of 14 amino acids.

This clonotype was recorded a few times. The chain carries TRBV2 and TRBJ1-4, with D unclear. Germline V CDR1 and CDR2: SNHLY, FYNNEI. The CDR3 is made up of 12 amino acids. The germline V and J ends were trimmed by 1 base and 8 bases, with 5 bases remaining between them. As DNA, the CDR3 is TGTGCCAGCAGTGAAGAGTGGGAAAAACTGTTTTTT. Translated, it gives CASSEEWEKLFF.

The V and J genes are TRBV7-9 and TRBJ1-2; 8 bases line up with TRBD1. The V segment lost 11 bases and the J segment 5 bases; nucleotides outside the gene matches: 7. Germline V gene sequence: CDR1 SEHNR, CDR2 FQNEAQ (reference sequence). The CDR3 loop spans 12 amino acids. The CDR3 nucleotides read TGTGCCGACGAGGACAGGGAATATGGCTACACCTTC. Its protein product is CADEDREYGYTF.

The chain employs TRBV3-1 and TRBJ2-5; no firm D call. The V gene's germline CDR1 is LGHDT and CDR2 YNNKEL (reference sequence). V lost 3 bases and J 4 bases, leaving 15 bases between the germline ends. The CDR3 totals 15 residues. The CDR3 DNA reads as TGTGCCAGCAGCCACGTAGGCTACCACCTAGAGACCCAGTACTTC. As protein: CASSHVGYHLETQYF.

The chain uses TRBV6-2 or TRBV6-3 and TRBJ2-2, with 7 bases that match TRBD1. The CDR3 loop spans 14 amino acids. Per germline, CDR1 MNHEY and CDR2 SVGEGT. Unmatched junction bases numbered 4, after V lost 5 bases and J lost 4 bases. The CDR3 sequence is CASSVQGITGELFF. CDR3 in DNA: TGTGCCAGCAGTGTACAGGGGATCACCGGGGAGCTGTTTTTT.

For the CDR3, the DNA is TGTGCCAGCTCGCCCAGTCTGCTGGACACCGGGGAGCTGTTTTTT. It is translated as CASSPSLLDTGELFF. The chain has TRBV18 and TRBJ2-2; no firm D call. The CDR3 runs to 15 residues. V gave up 6 bases and J gave up 3 bases, with 14 bases separating them. Germline V lookup: CDR1 KGHSH, CDR2 LQKENI.

The rearrangement uses TRBV24-1 and TRBJ1-3; tentatively, D is TRBD1 (6 bases). Germline values: CDR1 KGHDR, CDR2 SFDVKD. The CDR3 covers 13 residues. V lost 4 bases to trimming and J lost 8 bases, with 11 bases between them. This CDR3 is CATSDQGSDTIYF. The CDR3 DNA reads TGTGCCACCAGTGACCAGGGGTCGGACACCATATATTTT.

Regarding this clonotype: At one of its ends the junction is not consistent with the germline gene, which may arise from a read error. The chain couples TRBV2 to TRBJ1-1, with D tentatively TRBD1 (5 bases). From germline, CDR1 is SNHLY and CDR2 FYNNEI. This CDR3 comprises 13 residues. The CDR3 DNA is TGTGCCAGCCGGGGGGAGTTGGGCACTGAAGTTTTCTTT. Its translation is CASRGELGTEVFF.

This chain connects TRBV2 to TRBJ2-7; tentatively, D is TRBD1 (6 bases). The germline V and J ends were trimmed by 8 bases and 3 bases, with 20 bases remaining between them. Germline V lookup: CDR1 SNHLY, CDR2 FYNNEI. The CDR3 extends over 15 amino acids. The CDR3 reads CASQIETGRGYEQYF. DNA of the CDR3: TGTGCCAGCCAAATAGAGACAGGCAGAGGCTACGAGCAGTACTTC. The full variable domain, with the rest looked up from reference TRBV2 and TRBJ2-7, is EPEVTQTPSHQVTQMGQEVILRCVPISNHLYFYWYRQILGQKVEFLVSFYNNEISEKSEIFDDQFSVERPDGSNFTLKIRSTKLEDSAMYFCASQIETGRGYEQYFGPGTRLTVT.

This chain uses TRBV20-1 with TRBJ2-5; TRBD2 matches at 15 bases. The CDR3 loop spans 19 amino acids. Germline V CDR1 and CDR2: DFQATT, SNEGSKA (reference sequence). The trim removed 5 bases at V and 5 bases at J, leaving 18 bases unmatched. The CDR3 DNA is TGCAGTGCTGGGAGACGCCGGGGGACTAGCGGGAGGATGCAGGAGACCCAGTACTTC. This translates into CSAGRRRGTSGRMQETQYF.

The chain employs TRBV3-1 and TRBJ1-4, with unresolved D. The CDR3 is 13 amino acids. Trimming stripped 8 bases from V and 0 bases from J, with 7 bases between. Germline V gene sequence: CDR1 LGHDT, CDR2 YNNKEL (reference sequence). CDR3 nucleotides: TGTGCCAGCGGAGGATCAACTAATGAAAAACTGTTTTTT. It translates to CASGGSTNEKLFF. The variable domain in full, completed from reference TRBV3-1 and TRBJ1-4, reads DTAVSQTPKYLVTQMGNDKSIKCEQNLGHDTMYWYKQDSKKFLKIMFSYNNKELIINETVPNRFSPKSPDKAHLNLHINSLELGDSAVYFCASGGSTNEKLFFGSGTQLSVL.

Comments on this clonotype: A junction end diverges from the germline sequence, so it may reflect a read error. The gene calls are TRBV9 and TRBJ2-5, with TRBD2 identical over 9 bases. The CDR3 length is 16 residues. Per the germline V gene, CDR1 is SGDLS and CDR2 is YYNGEE. CDR3 in amino acids: CAGSPIGGAAGGTQYF. The CDR3, as DNA: TGTGCCGGCAGCCCCATTGGGGGGGCAGCGGGAGGAACCCAGTACTTC.

The J gene is TRBJ1-4, the V gene TRBV30, with 7 bases fitting TRBD1. Germline CDR1 reads GTSNPN; CDR2 reads SVGIG (reference sequence). The V gene end was trimmed by 1 base and the J gene end by 0 bases; junction bases not matched to a gene: 5. This CDR3 spans 16 amino acids. The chain's CDR3 is CAWSAGGFATNEKLFF. The CDR3 DNA is TGTGCCTGGAGTGCAGGGGGGTTTGCAACTAATGAAAAACTGTTTTTT.

The chain has TRBV5-1 and TRBJ2-1; TRBD2 matches at 7 bases. The CDR3 runs to 13 residues. Germline CDR1 and CDR2: SGHRS and YFSETQ. V was pared by 5 bases and J by 8 bases, with 7 bases of the junction left unmatched. This chain's CDR3 is CASSIGGSYEQFF. The CDR3 DNA reads as TGCGCCAGCAGTATTGGCGGGAGTTATGAGCAGTTCTTC.

The chain joins TRBV7-3 to TRBJ2-2; D is ambiguous. The CDR3 has 14 amino acids. V was pared by 2 bases and J by 0 bases, with 4 bases between. CDR1 is SGHTA and CDR2 is FQGTGA in the germline V gene. The CDR3 coding sequence is TGTGCCAGCAGCTTATCATCGAACACCGGGGAGCTGTTTTTT. Translation: CASSLSSNTGELFF.

This chain uses TRBV5-5 with TRBJ1-1, with D uncertain. The V and J ends lost 2 bases and 4 bases respectively, with 15 bases between them. Germline V lookup: CDR1 SGHKS, CDR2 YYEKEE (reference sequence). The CDR3 length is 15 residues. CDR3 sequence reads: CASSLEGWYSTEAFF. The CDR3 DNA sequence: TGTGCCAGCAGCTTAGAGGGTTGGTATAGCACTGAAGCTTTCTTT.

Concerning this clonotype itself: Given a much more abundant clone one base away, this may be a read error. The chain employs TRBV24-1 and TRBJ2-5; D gene unclear. Trimming cost V 6 bases and J 0 bases, with 1 base left between them. The CDR3 loop spans 11 amino acids. In germline, CDR1 is KGHDR, CDR2 SFDVKD. Here the CDR3 DNA reads TGTGCCACCAGTTACCAAGAGACCCAGTACTTC. Amino acid sequence: CATSYQETQYF.

This clonotype is a singleton in its sample. The J gene is TRBJ2-3, the V gene TRBV3-1, with 8 bases lining up with TRBD1. The V and J ends lost 5 bases and 6 bases, in that order; junction bases with no gene match: 13. Germline CDR1 LGHDT, CDR2 YNNKEL (reference sequence). CDR3 length: 16 amino acids. The DNA for the CDR3 is TGTGCCAGCAGCTACCGACAGGGGAGGTTCCGCGATACGCAGTATTTT. This sequence encodes CASSYRQGRFRDTQYF.

Worth noting for this clonotype: The junction differs from germline at one of its ends, possibly a read error. This chain links TRBV5-4 with TRBJ2-2; D unclear. This CDR3 is 12 amino acids long. Germline V gene data show CDR1 as SGHNT and CDR2 as YYREEE (reference sequence). The DNA for the CDR3 is TGTGCCAGCACCTTGGGTACCGGGGAGCTGTTTTTT. Protein sequence: CASTLGTGELFF.

This sequence joins TRBV28 and TRBJ1-5; D unresolved. The CDR3 length is 14 residues. CDR1 is MDHEN and CDR2 is SYDVKM in the germline V gene. The V end lost 8 bases, the J end lost 9 bases, and 20 bases lay between the germline ends. The CDR3: CASGLAISFRPQHF. The CDR3 DNA follows: TGTGCCAGCGGCCTCGCCATCTCATTCCGGCCCCAGCATTTT. The full variable domain, its missing parts supplied by reference TRBV28 and TRBJ1-5, is DVKVTQSSRYLVKRTGEKVFLECVQDMDHENMFWYRQDPGLGLRLIYFSYDVKMKEKGDIPEGYSVSREKKERFSLILESASTNQTSMYLCASGLAISFRPQHFGDGTRLSIL.

V is TRBV20-1 and J is TRBJ2-3, with D perhaps matching TRBD2 (5 bases). CDR3 length: 13 amino acids. V lost 5 bases, J lost 2 bases, and 11 bases lay in between. The germline V gene encodes CDR1 DFQATT and CDR2 SNEGSKA (reference sequence). The CDR3 reads CSAQAEATDTQYF. DNA for the CDR3: TGCAGTGCTCAAGCGGAGGCCACAGATACGCAGTATTTT.